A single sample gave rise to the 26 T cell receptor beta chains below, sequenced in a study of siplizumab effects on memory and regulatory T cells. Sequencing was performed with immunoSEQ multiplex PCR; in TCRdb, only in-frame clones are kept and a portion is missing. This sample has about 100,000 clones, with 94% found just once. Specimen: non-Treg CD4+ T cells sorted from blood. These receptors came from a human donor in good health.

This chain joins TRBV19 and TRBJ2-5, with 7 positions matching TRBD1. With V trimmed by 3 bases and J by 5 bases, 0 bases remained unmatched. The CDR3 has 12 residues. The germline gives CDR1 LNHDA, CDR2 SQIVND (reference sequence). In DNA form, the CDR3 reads TGTGCCAGTAGTATGGACAGGGAGACCCAGTACTTC. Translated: CASSMDRETQYF.

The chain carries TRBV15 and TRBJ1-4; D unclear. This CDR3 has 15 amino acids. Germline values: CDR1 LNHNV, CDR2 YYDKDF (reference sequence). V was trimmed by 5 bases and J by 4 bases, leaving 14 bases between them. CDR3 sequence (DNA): TGTGCCACCAGCGGCAGGACGTCCGATAATGAAAAACTGTTTTTT. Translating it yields CATSGRTSDNEKLFF.

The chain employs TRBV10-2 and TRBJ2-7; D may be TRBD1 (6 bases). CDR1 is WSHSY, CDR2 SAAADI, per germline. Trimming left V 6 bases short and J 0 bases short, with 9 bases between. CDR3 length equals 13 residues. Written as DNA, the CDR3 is TGCGCCAGCAGAGAGGACAGCTCCTACGAGCAGTACTTC. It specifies CASREDSSYEQYF.

The CDR3 DNA sequence: TGTGCCAGCTCACCGTCCTCGGCGATTGGGACCCAGTACTTC. Translation gives CASSPSSAIGTQYF. The gene calls are TRBV18 and TRBJ2-5, with unresolved D. The CDR3 consists of 14 residues. V was shortened by 3 bases and J by 7 bases, with 15 bases between the two germline ends. Per germline, CDR1 KGHSH and CDR2 LQKENI.

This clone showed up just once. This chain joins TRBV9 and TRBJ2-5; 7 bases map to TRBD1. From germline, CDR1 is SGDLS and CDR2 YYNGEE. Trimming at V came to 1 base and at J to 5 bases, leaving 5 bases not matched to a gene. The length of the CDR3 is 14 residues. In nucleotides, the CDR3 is TGTGCCAGCAGCGTACATACAGGGGTGGAGACCCAGTACTTC. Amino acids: CASSVHTGVETQYF.

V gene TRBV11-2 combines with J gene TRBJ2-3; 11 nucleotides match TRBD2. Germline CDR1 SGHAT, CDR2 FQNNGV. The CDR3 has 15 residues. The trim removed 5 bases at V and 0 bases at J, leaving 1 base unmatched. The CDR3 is CASSRTSGSTDTQYF. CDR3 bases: TGTGCCAGCAGCAGGACTAGCGGGAGCACAGATACGCAGTATTTT.

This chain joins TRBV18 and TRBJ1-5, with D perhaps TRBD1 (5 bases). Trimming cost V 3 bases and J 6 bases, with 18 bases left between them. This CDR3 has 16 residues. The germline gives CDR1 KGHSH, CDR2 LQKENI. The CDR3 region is CASSPTGDGAGQPQHF. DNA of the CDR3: TGTGCCAGCTCACCGACCGGGGACGGAGCCGGTCAGCCCCAGCATTTT.

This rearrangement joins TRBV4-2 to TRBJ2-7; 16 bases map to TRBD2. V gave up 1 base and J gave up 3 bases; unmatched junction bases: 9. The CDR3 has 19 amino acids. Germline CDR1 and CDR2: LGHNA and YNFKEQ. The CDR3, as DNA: TGTGCCAGCAGCCAAGTTCACGGGACTAGCGGGAGGGTAGTCTACGAGCAGTACTTC. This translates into CASSQVHGTSGRVVYEQYF.

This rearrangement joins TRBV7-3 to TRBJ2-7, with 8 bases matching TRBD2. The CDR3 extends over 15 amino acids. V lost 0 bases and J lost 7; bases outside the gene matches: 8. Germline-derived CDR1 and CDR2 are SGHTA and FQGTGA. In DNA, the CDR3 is TGTGCCAGCAGCTTAACGAAAGCGGGAGTGAGAGAGCAGTACTTC. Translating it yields CASSLTKAGVREQYF.

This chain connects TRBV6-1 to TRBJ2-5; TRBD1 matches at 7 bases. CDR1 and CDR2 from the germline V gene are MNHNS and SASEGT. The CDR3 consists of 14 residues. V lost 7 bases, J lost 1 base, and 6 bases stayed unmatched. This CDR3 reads CASKTGVTQETQYF. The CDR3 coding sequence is TGTGCCAGCAAAACAGGGGTAACCCAAGAGACCCAGTACTTC.

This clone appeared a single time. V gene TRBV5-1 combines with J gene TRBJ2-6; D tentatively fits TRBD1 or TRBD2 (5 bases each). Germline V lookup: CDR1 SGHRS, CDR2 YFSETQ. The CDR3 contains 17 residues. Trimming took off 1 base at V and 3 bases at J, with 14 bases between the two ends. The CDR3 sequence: CASSLRSGAGGANVLTF. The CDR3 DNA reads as TGCGCCAGCAGCTTGAGGTCCGGGGCAGGTGGGGCCAACGTCCTGACTTTC.

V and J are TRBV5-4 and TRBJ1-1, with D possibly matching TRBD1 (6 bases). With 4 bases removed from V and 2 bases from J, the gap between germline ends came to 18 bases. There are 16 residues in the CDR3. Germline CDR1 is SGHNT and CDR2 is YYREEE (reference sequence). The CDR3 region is CASSLERGMTNTEAFF. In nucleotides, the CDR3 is TGTGCCAGCAGCCTGGAGAGGGGGATGACTAACACTGAAGCTTTCTTT.

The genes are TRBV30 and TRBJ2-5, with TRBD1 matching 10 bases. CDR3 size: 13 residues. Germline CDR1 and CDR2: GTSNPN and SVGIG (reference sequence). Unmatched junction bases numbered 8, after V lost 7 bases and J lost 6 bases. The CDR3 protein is CASGQGSAKTQYF. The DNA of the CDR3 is TGTGCCTCGGGACAGGGGAGCGCCAAGACCCAGTACTTC.

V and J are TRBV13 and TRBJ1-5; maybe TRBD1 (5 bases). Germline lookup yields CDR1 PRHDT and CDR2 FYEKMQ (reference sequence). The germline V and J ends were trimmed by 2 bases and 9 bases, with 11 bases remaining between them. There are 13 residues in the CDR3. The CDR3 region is CASSLFGGRPQHF. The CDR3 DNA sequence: TGTGCCAGCAGCTTATTTGGGGGTCGGCCCCAGCATTTT.

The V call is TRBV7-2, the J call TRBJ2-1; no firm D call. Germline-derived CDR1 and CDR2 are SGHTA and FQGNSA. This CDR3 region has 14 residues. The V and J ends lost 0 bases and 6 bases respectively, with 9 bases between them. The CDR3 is CASSLARSSNEQFF. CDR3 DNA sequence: TGTGCCAGCAGCTTAGCGCGATCCAGCAATGAGCAGTTCTTC. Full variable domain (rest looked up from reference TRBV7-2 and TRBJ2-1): GAGVSQSPSNKVTEKGKDVELRCDPISGHTALYWYRQSLGQGLEFLIYFQGNSAPDKSGLPSDRFSAERTGGSVSTLTIQRTQQEDSAVYLCASSLARSSNEQFFGPGTRLTVL.

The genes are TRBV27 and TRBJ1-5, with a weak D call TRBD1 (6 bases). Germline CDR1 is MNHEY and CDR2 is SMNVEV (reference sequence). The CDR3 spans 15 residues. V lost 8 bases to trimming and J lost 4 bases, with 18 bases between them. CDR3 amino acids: CASSYYRDPNQPQHF. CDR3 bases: TGTGCCAGCTCTTATTACAGGGATCCAAATCAGCCCCAGCATTTT.

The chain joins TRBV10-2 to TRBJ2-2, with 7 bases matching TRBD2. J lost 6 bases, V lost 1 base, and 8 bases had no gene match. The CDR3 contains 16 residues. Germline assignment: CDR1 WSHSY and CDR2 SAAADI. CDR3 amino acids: CASSELGGRGAGELFF. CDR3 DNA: TGCGCCAGCAGTGAGTTGGGCGGGAGAGGGGCCGGGGAGCTGTTTTTT.

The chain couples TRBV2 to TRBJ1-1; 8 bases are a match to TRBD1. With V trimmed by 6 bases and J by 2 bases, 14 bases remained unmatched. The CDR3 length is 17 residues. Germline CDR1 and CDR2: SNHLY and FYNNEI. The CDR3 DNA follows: TGTGCCAGCAGACCTCAGCATGGACAGGGTGGAAACACTGAAGCTTTCTTT. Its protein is CASRPQHGQGGNTEAFF.

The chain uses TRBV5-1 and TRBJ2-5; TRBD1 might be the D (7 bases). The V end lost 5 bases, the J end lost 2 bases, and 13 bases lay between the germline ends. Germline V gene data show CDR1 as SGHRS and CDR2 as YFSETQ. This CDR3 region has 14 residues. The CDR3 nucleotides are TGCGCCAGCAGACCCGGGGGACAGCAAGAGACCCAGTACTTC. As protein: CASRPGGQQETQYF.

In DNA, the CDR3 is TGTGCCAGCAGCCCGGGGGGAGCGGGAGGATTCGATACGCAGTATTTT. This translates into CASSPGGAGGFDTQYF. The chain employs TRBV7-2 and TRBJ2-3; 9 positions match TRBD2. Germline values: CDR1 SGHTA, CDR2 FQGNSA. Trimming removed 5 bases from V and 6 bases from J; junction bases left unmatched: 12. The CDR3 has 16 residues.

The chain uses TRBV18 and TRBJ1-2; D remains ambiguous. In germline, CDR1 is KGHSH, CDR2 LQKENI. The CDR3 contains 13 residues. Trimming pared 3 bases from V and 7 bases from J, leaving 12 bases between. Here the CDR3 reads CASSPPDPFGYTF. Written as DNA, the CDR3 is TGTGCCAGCTCACCCCCGGATCCGTTTGGCTACACCTTC.

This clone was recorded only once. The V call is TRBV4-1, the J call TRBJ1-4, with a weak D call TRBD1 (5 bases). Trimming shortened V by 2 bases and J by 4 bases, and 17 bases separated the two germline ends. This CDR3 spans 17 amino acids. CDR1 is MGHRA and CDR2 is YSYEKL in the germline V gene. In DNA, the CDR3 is TGCGCCAGCAGCCAACGCACACTGGGACGGTTTAATGAAAAACTGTTTTTT. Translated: CASSQRTLGRFNEKLFF.

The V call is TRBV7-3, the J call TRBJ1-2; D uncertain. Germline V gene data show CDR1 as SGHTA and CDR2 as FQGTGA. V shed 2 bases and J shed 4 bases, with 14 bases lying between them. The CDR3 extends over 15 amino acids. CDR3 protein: CASSLEGSSGYGYTF. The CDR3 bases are TGTGCCAGCAGCTTAGAGGGCTCCTCCGGCTATGGCTACACCTTC.

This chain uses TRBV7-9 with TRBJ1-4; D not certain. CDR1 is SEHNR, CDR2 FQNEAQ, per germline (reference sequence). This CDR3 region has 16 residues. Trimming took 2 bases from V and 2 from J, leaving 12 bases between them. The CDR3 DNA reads TGTGCCAGCAGCTTAAGAAGAGGGTTGACTAATGAAAAACTGTTTTTT. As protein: CASSLRRGLTNEKLFF.

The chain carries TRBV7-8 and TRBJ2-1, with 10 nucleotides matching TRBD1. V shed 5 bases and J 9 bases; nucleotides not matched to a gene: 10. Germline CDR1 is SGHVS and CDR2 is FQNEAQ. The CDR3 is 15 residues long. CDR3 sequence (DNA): TGTGCCAGCAGCCCCGGGACAGGGGCCATCGGTGAGCAGTTCTTC. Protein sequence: CASSPGTGAIGEQFF.

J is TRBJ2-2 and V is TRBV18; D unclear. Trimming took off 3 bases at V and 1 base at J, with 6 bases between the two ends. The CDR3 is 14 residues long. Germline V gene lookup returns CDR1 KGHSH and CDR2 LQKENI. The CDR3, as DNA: TGTGCCAGCTCACCTGCAGAGAACACCGGGGAGCTGTTTTTT. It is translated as CASSPAENTGELFF.